The 20 T cell receptor beta chains listed next were all sequenced from one sample in a study of T cell changes during pregnancy in multiple sclerosis. Using immunoSEQ multiplex PCR, the repertoire was profiled, and TCRdb retains in-frame clones only, with some absent. This table has roughly 55,000 clones, over 80% appearing once. The source was CD4+ T cells from peripheral blood mononuclear cells, collected after pregnancy. These receptor sequences come from a female donor in good health, enrolled as a control in a pregnancy study.

The V call is TRBV6-4, the J call TRBJ2-2; 10 nucleotides line up with TRBD1. With V trimmed by 4 bases and J by 7 bases, 6 bases remained unmatched. Per the germline V gene, CDR1 is MRHNA and CDR2 is SNTAGT. The CDR3 contains 15 residues. The DNA for the CDR3 is TGTGCCAGCAGTGTACGACAGGGGGCAGGCGGGGAGCTGTTTTTT. It translates to CASSVRQGAGGELFF.

V gene TRBV4-1 combines with J gene TRBJ1-1; D may be TRBD1 (5 bases). Trimming shortened V by 1 base and J by 0 bases, and 6 bases separated the two germline ends. Looked up from germline, CDR1 is MGHRA and CDR2 is YSYEKL. This CDR3 spans 14 amino acids. Here the CDR3 DNA reads TGCGCCAGCAGCCAAGTCAGGGTGAACACTGAAGCTTTCTTT. It translates to CASSQVRVNTEAFF.

The V gene is TRBV5-4, the J gene TRBJ1-4, with 8 bases identical to TRBD1. This CDR3 contains 16 residues. V was pared by 1 base and J by 3 bases, with 5 bases of the junction left unmatched. The germline V gene encodes CDR1 SGHNT and CDR2 YYREEE (reference sequence). As DNA, the CDR3 is TGTGCCAGCAGCTTGCCCGACAGGGGAGCTAATGAAAAACTGTTTTTT. Translating it yields CASSLPDRGANEKLFF.

The chain has TRBV28 and TRBJ1-5, with no clear D. This CDR3 has 12 amino acids. V shed 3 bases and J shed 4 bases, with 4 bases lying between them. CDR1 and CDR2 from the germline V gene are MDHEN and SYDVKM. This CDR3 reads CASSLRNQPQHF. The CDR3 region has the DNA TGTGCCAGCAGTTTGAGGAATCAGCCCCAGCATTTT.

The chain uses TRBV30 and TRBJ1-6, with a tentative D call TRBD1 (5 bases). Germline CDR1 is GTSNPN and CDR2 is SVGIG (reference sequence). This CDR3 comprises 14 residues. V lost 2 bases and J 8 bases, leaving 13 bases between the germline ends. The CDR3 DNA reads TGTGCCTGGAGTCCCCGATGGGGGGATTCACCCCTCCACTTT. The encoded protein is CAWSPRWGDSPLHF.

This chain connects TRBV11-2 to TRBJ1-3; D perhaps matches TRBD1 (5 bases). The germline V and J ends were trimmed by 5 bases and 0 bases, with 8 bases remaining between them. CDR3 size: 14 residues. Germline values: CDR1 SGHAT, CDR2 FQNNGV. CDR3 region: CASSRQLSGNTIYF. DNA of the CDR3: TGTGCCAGCAGCCGACAGCTCTCTGGAAACACCATATATTTT.

The J gene is TRBJ2-3, the V gene TRBV7-6; the D gene is possibly TRBD2 (5 bases). There are 17 residues in the CDR3. CDR1 SGHVS and CDR2 FNYEAQ come from the germline V gene. The V and J ends lost 5 bases and 2 bases respectively, with 20 bases between them. DNA for the CDR3: TGTGCCAGCAGCGCTCGCCCGGACTCCCCCTTCACAGATACGCAGTATTTT. This gives the protein CASSARPDSPFTDTQYF.

The chain joins TRBV4-3 to TRBJ1-6; D is perhaps TRBD1 (6 bases). Germline-derived CDR1 and CDR2 are LGHNA and YSLEER. Deletions cut 4 bases from V and 0 bases from J, with 13 bases between. This CDR3 has 17 residues. The CDR3 region has the DNA TGCGCCAGCAGCCGGGAGACAGGCAGCTCCTATAATTCACCCCTCCACTTT. Its protein product is CASSRETGSSYNSPLHF.

The chain links TRBV7-2 to TRBJ2-3; D is undetermined. CDR3 size: 12 residues. V dropped 4 bases and J dropped 6 bases, with 8 bases sitting between them. Per the germline V gene, CDR1 is SGHTA and CDR2 is FQGNSA. The CDR3 loop is CASSSSVDTQYF. The CDR3 DNA is TGTGCCAGCAGCTCATCGGTTGATACGCAGTATTTT.

Here the CDR3 DNA reads TGTGCCAGCAGCTTGAGGGAGGGTAGCACAGATACGCAGTATTTT. Protein: CASSLREGSTDTQYF. The chain has TRBV5-4 and TRBJ2-3; 7 bases align to TRBD2. CDR3 length equals 15 residues. The germline CDR1 and CDR2 sequences are SGHNT and YYREEE (reference sequence). Unmatched junction bases numbered 2, after V lost 1 base and J lost 0 bases.

This clone occurred a few times. The V gene is TRBV4-2, the J gene TRBJ1-5; D not certain. Looked up from germline, CDR1 is LGHNA and CDR2 is YNFKEQ. Trimming took 0 bases from V and 5 from J, leaving 11 bases between them. The CDR3 totals 15 residues. CDR3 nucleotide sequence: TGTGCCAGCAGCCAAGACAGGTCAGCTTATCAGCCCCAGCATTTT. It is translated as CASSQDRSAYQPQHF.

The chain combines TRBV6-5 with TRBJ1-6; D may be TRBD1 (5 bases). The germline V gene encodes CDR1 MNHEY and CDR2 SVGAGI. CDR3 size: 13 residues. V shed 6 bases and J shed 7 bases, with 10 bases lying between them. CDR3 DNA sequence: TGTGCCAGCAGGGGCAGGGTGAATTCACCCCTCCACTTT. Protein sequence: CASRGRVNSPLHF.

This chain links TRBV14 with TRBJ2-4, with 8 positions matching TRBD1. The CDR3 is 16 residues long. Trimming cost V 4 bases and J 0 bases; bases outside gene matches: 5. CDR1 is SGHDN, CDR2 FVKESK, per germline. In nucleotides, the CDR3 is TGTGCCAGCAGCCCACAGGGGGTAGCAGCCAAAAACATTCAGTACTTC. It encodes CASSPQGVAAKNIQYF.

This clone has just one count. The rearrangement links TRBV5-4 to TRBJ1-4; the match to TRBD1 covers 7 bases. Germline trimming cut 1 base from V and 5 bases from J; bases unmatched to any gene: 5. This CDR3 has 15 amino acids. Germline CDR1 and CDR2: SGHNT and YYREEE (reference sequence). CDR3 DNA: TGTGCCAGCAGCTTGAGGACGACAGGGAATGAAAAACTGTTTTTT. Translated, it gives CASSLRTTGNEKLFF. The full variable domain, with the rest looked up from reference TRBV5-4 and TRBJ1-4, is ETGVTQSPTHLIKTRGQQVTLRCSSQSGHNTVSWYQQALGQGPQFIFQYYREEENGRGNFPPRFSGLQFPNYSSELNVNALELDDSALYLCASSLRTTGNEKLFFGSGTQLSVL.

This clone has just a few counts. The V and J genes are TRBV19 and TRBJ1-6; D uncertain. The CDR3 runs to 14 residues. V shed 5 bases and J shed 7 bases, with 12 bases lying between them. CDR1 and CDR2 (germline): LNHDA, SQIVND (reference sequence). The CDR3 here is CASSWQATNSPLHF. DNA of the CDR3: TGTGCCAGTAGTTGGCAGGCCACAAATTCACCCCTCCACTTT.

V usage is TRBV15 and J usage is TRBJ2-3; D might be TRBD1 (6 bases). Germline CDR1 LNHNV, CDR2 YYDKDF (reference sequence). Trimming left V 1 base short and J 3 bases short, with 11 bases between. The CDR3 is made up of 15 amino acids. CDR3 sequence: CATSRAPGVTDTQYF. CDR3 DNA: TGTGCCACCAGCAGAGCCCCAGGGGTTACAGATACGCAGTATTTT.

The chain combines TRBV2 with TRBJ2-7; no clear D. The CDR3 length is 13 residues. Germline values: CDR1 SNHLY, CDR2 FYNNEI. V lost 6 bases and J lost 2, with 11 bases in between. The CDR3 DNA follows: TGTGCCAGCAGACACACAGTCACCTACGAGCAGTACTTC. This codes for CASRHTVTYEQYF.

The CDR3 DNA is TGTGCCAGCAGAACGACAGCCCCCTATGGCTACACCTTC. It translates to CASRTTAPYGYTF. The chain has TRBV28 and TRBJ1-2; tentatively, D is TRBD1 (5 bases). V shed 6 bases and J shed 4 bases, with 12 bases lying between them. The CDR3 covers 13 residues. Per germline, CDR1 MDHEN and CDR2 SYDVKM.

This clone was detected once. The chain combines TRBV18 with TRBJ2-5; D perhaps matches TRBD2 (6 bases). The CDR3 is 16 residues long. Germline V CDR1 and CDR2: KGHSH, LQKENI. Trimming removed 1 base from V and 1 base from J, with 13 bases in between. The CDR3: CASSPRTAGSQETQYF. The CDR3, as DNA: TGTGCCAGCTCACCACGGACCGCGGGATCCCAAGAGACCCAGTACTTC.

The rearrangement uses TRBV6-5 and TRBJ2-2, with D tentatively TRBD2 (5 bases). From germline, CDR1 is MNHEY and CDR2 SVGAGI. The ends were cut back, 7 bases at V and 0 bases at J, with 12 bases in the middle. There are 15 residues in the CDR3. CDR3 bases: TGTGCCAGCACCCGACACGGGGCGAACACCGGGGAGCTGTTTTTT. Amino acids: CASTRHGANTGELFF.